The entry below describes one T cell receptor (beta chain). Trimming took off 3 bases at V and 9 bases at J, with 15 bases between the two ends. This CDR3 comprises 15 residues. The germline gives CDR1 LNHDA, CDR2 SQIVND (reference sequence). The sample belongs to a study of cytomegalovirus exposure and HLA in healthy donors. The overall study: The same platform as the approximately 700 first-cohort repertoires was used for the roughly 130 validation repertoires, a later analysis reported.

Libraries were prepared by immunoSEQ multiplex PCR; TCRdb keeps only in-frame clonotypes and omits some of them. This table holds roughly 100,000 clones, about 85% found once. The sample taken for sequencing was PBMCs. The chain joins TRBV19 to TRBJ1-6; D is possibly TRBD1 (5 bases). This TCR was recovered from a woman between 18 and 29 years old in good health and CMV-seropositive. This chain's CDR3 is CASSIRASVGSPLHF. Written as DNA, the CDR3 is TGTGCCAGTAGTATCAGGGCTTCGGTTGGTTCACCCCTCCACTTT.